The 17 T cell receptor beta chains given below trace back to one sample, sequenced in a study of blood T cells in healthy people across ages. Using a J-beta primer mix together with a sample-barcoded 5' primer, a second PCR was run for roughly 6 to 12 cycles. TCRdb processed the 5' RACE reads anew with MiXCR; each CDR3 protein has one entry. Here the sample spans around 1,500,000 distinct CDR3 sequences, approximately 30% being singletons. The sequenced sample consisted of blood. These receptors were obtained from a woman aged 30 to 39 in good health.

The sample holds a few counts of this clonotype. The V gene is TRBV3-1, the J gene TRBJ2-5, with D tentatively TRBD2 (6 bases). Trimming cost V 4 bases and J 2 bases, with 14 bases left between them. Germline V gives CDR1 LGHDT, CDR2 YNNKEL (reference sequence). The CDR3 length is 15 residues. For the CDR3, the DNA is TGTGCCAGCAGCCTCAGGAGGGGACGACAAGAGACCCAGTACTTC. Translating gives CASSLRRGRQETQYF.

This clonotype came up many times. This chain uses TRBV6-5 with TRBJ2-3; D gene unclear. This CDR3 is built from 15 residues. The germline V gene has CDR1 MNHEY and CDR2 SVGAGI. The V end lost 3 bases, the J end lost 3 bases, and 13 bases lay between the germline ends. The CDR3: CASSYFPTSTDTQYF. The CDR3 nucleotides are TGTGCCAGCAGTTATTTTCCGACGTCGACAGATACGCAGTATTTT.

This clonotype was recorded at least ten times. J is TRBJ2-3 and V is TRBV24-1; 8 bases agree with TRBD1. J lost 5 bases, V lost 6 bases, and 12 bases had no gene match. CDR3 length equals 16 residues. CDR1 and CDR2 (germline): KGHDR, SFDVKD. CDR3 bases: TGTGCCACCAGTCAAAGCCGAGGGACAGGTGAAGATACGCAGTATTTT. It codes for CATSQSRGTGEDTQYF.

The rearrangement uses TRBV19 and TRBJ2-7; 7 positions match TRBD2. J was trimmed by 5 bases and V by 5 bases; bases with no gene match: 9. CDR1 and CDR2 from the germline V gene are LNHDA and SQIVND (reference sequence). This CDR3 is built from 14 residues. This chain's CDR3 is CASSSRRGSDEQYF. The CDR3, as DNA: TGTGCCAGTAGTTCCCGGCGGGGGTCCGACGAGCAGTACTTC.

Remarks on this clonotype: This may come from a read error, since a much larger clone is one base off. The chain links TRBV6-2 or TRBV6-3 to TRBJ2-2; 9 nucleotides agree with TRBD2. The CDR3 has 15 amino acids. J was trimmed by 7 bases and V by 4 bases; bases with no gene match: 7. The germline V gene encodes CDR1 MNHEY and CDR2 SVGEGT. This CDR3 is CASSSGGRAVGELFF. The CDR3 DNA follows: TGTGCCAGCAGTTCTGGCGGGAGGGCCGTCGGGGAGCTGTTTTTT.

In its sample, this clonotype was seen a few times. V and J are TRBV7-2 and TRBJ2-1, with 9 bases aligning to TRBD2. The ends lost 6 bases at V and 8 bases at J; junction bases unmatched: 14. Germline assignment: CDR1 SGHTA and CDR2 FQGNSA. The CDR3 contains 16 residues. DNA of the CDR3: TGTGCCAGCAGTCATACTCCGGGACTAGCAAGGGATGAGCAGTTCTTC. Its translation: CASSHTPGLARDEQFF.

The chain uses TRBV12-3 or TRBV12-4 and TRBJ2-5; TRBD2 matches at 12 bases. This CDR3 is 14 amino acids long. Losses at the gene ends were 3 bases for V and 6 bases for J; bases not matched to a gene: 2. CDR3 residues: CASSLTSGGKTQYF. CDR3 DNA sequence: TGTGCCAGCAGTTTGACTAGCGGGGGAAAGACCCAGTACTTC.

The chain recombines TRBV7-9 with TRBJ2-5; TRBD2 aligns across 10 bases. The CDR3 contains 15 residues. J gave up 11 bases and V 4 bases, and 13 bases lay outside the gene matches. CDR1 SEHNR and CDR2 FQNEAQ come from the germline V gene (reference sequence). The DNA of the CDR3 is TGTGCCAGCAGCTCTATAGCGGGGGGCTTGGAAGAGCAGTACTTC. Residues: CASSSIAGGLEEQYF.

The V call is TRBV20-1, the J call TRBJ1-2, with 7 bases aligning to TRBD1. Germline values: CDR1 DFQATT, CDR2 SNEGSKA (reference sequence). The CDR3 runs 15 residues. V trimming: 5 bases; J trimming: 3 bases; junction bases outside the gene matches: 12. CDR3 loop: CSAPLGRQGYYGYTF. The CDR3 region has the DNA TGCAGTGCTCCCTTGGGGCGACAGGGCTACTATGGCTACACCTTC.

Only a few counts were recorded for this clonotype. The DNA for the CDR3 is TGTGCCAGCAGCCATTCCGGGACCCGAGGGGAGACCCAGTACTTC. Translation gives CASSHSGTRGETQYF. The chain uses TRBV14 and TRBJ2-5; either TRBD1 or TRBD2 may fit D (5 bases each). The germline V and J ends were trimmed by 3 bases and 5 bases, with 16 bases remaining between them. This CDR3 spans 15 amino acids. Germline lookup yields CDR1 SGHDN and CDR2 FVKESK.

This clonotype was found many times. This chain uses TRBV10-2 with TRBJ2-7, with D possibly matching TRBD1 (6 bases). The V gene's germline CDR1 is WSHSY and CDR2 SAAADI. V lost 8 bases, J lost 2 bases, and 16 bases lay in between. The CDR3 loop spans 14 amino acids. CDR3 region: CASRRTASTYEQYF. In DNA form, the CDR3 reads TGCGCCAGCCGAAGGACAGCGTCAACCTACGAGCAGTACTTC.

This clonotype was counted only a few times. The rearrangement links TRBV19 to TRBJ2-1; D tentatively reads TRBD1 or TRBD2 (6 bases each). Trimming shortened V by 6 bases and J by 7 bases, and 13 bases separated the two germline ends. The CDR3 spans 13 residues. Germline V gene lookup returns CDR1 LNHDA and CDR2 SQIVND (reference sequence). This CDR3 is CASRSRGRNEQFF. DNA of the CDR3: TGTGCCAGTAGGTCCCGGGGGCGGAATGAGCAGTTCTTC.

Points on this clonotype: The conserved phenylalanine or tryptophan is not found at the CDR3 terminus, so this likely reflects a read error. The chain combines TRBV7-2 with TRBJ2-5, with 8 bases aligning to TRBD1. The end of the DNA fits TRBJ2-7 better, so the J call may be wrong. The CDR3 has 15 amino acids. CDR1 SGHTA and CDR2 FQGNSA come from the germline V gene. The CDR3 is CASSQFQGATYEQYC. In nucleotides, the CDR3 is TGTGCCAGCAGCCAATTTCAGGGGGCCACTTACGAGCAGTACTGC.

This clonotype was counted only a few times. The chain has TRBV15 and TRBJ2-1, with a weak D call TRBD2 (7 bases). The CDR3 has 16 amino acids. Trimming removed 1 base at V and 9 bases at J, with 19 bases between. Germline CDR1 LNHNV, CDR2 YYDKDF (reference sequence). The CDR3 is CATSRVRGAKVFEQFF. The DNA of the CDR3 is TGTGCCACCAGCAGAGTCCGGGGGGCCAAGGTTTTTGAGCAGTTCTTC.

There are a few counts of this clonotype. This rearrangement joins TRBV29-1 to TRBJ2-1, with D possibly TRBD2 on 6 matching bases. This CDR3 is 13 amino acids long. Germline CDR1 SQVTM, CDR2 ANQGSEA. Trimming stripped 7 bases from V and 4 bases from J, with 14 bases between. In DNA, the CDR3 is TGCAGCGGGAAGGGACTCTATTACAATGAGCAGTTCTTC. Translation: CSGKGLYYNEQFF.

This clonotype appeared many times. The chain carries TRBV6-6 and TRBJ2-7; TRBD2 is a possible D gene (5 bases). Trimming left V 2 bases short and J 4 bases short, with 9 bases between. CDR1 and CDR2 from the germline V gene are MNHNY and SVGAGI (reference sequence). This CDR3 spans 13 amino acids. CDR3 nucleotides: TGTGCCAGCAGTTACAACGGGGTTTACGAGCAGTACTTC. Amino acid sequence: CASSYNGVYEQYF.

V is TRBV5-1 and J is TRBJ2-1; D may be TRBD2 (5 bases). CDR3 length: 14 residues. CDR1 is SGHRS, CDR2 YFSETQ, per germline. V lost 4 bases to trimming and J lost 5 bases, with 13 bases between them. The CDR3 region is CASSATSGDNEQFF. CDR3 DNA sequence: TGCGCCAGCAGCGCCACTAGTGGGGACAATGAGCAGTTCTTC.